This entry describes one TCR beta chain. Its specificity is not known. These data originate in a study of T cell responses to AZD1222 COVID-19 vaccine. Germline lookup yields CDR1 DFQATT and CDR2 SNEGSKA (reference sequence). The ends were cut back, 3 bases at V and 1 base at J, with 7 bases in the middle. This CDR3 is 13 amino acids long. Repertoires were generated with immunoSEQ multiplex PCR, while TCRdb's copy carries only in-frame clones and drops some. The sample yields about 120,000 clones, roughly 90% seen once. Study-level points and caveats: Only six people who got AZD1222 tested seropositive at baseline. Vaccine-associated CD4 TCRs ranged over spike, dominating at 160-218 and 743-854. Reportedly, nearly half of unique spike TCRs recognized epitopes outside B.1.351/B.1.1.7 mutations.

The chain has TRBV20-1 and TRBJ1-5, with no clear D. Sample: peripheral blood, taken on day 0 of AZD1222 vaccination. This sequence originates from an adult in good health. The CDR3 region is CSASSRSNQPQHF. CDR3 DNA sequence: TGCAGTGCTAGTAGCAGGAGCAATCAGCCCCAGCATTTT.